The clone carrying this T cell receptor (beta chain) was seen a few times. The antigen remains unidentified. Unique molecular identifiers were used to barcode this TCRbeta library. Each CDR3 protein gets one entry after TCRdb re-called the PCR reads with MiXCR. The sample shows 450,000 to 600,000 distinct CDR3 sequences, over 10% of them seen only once. These data come from a study of T-cell reconstitution after alpha-beta-depleted transplantation in children. The study, taken as a whole, reports: After one year, T-cell counts and TCRbeta diversity mostly came from new T cells.

The V gene lost 0 bases and the J gene lost 7 bases, with 16 bases spanning the gap. Germline CDR1 is LNHNV and CDR2 is YYDKDF (reference sequence). CDR3 length: 15 amino acids. This TCR came from a male patient between 10 and 17 years old who had a stem cell transplant for acute myeloid leukemia, so the T cells may come from the graft donor. This rearrangement joins TRBV15 to TRBJ2-7; unclear D gene. The sequencing used PBMCs, mostly from graft donor cells, collected 360 days after TCRalphabeta/CD19-depleted stem cell transplant. CDR3 coding DNA: TGTGCCACCAGCAGAGATTTGGCCTCCACCCTGGAGCAGTACTTC. Amino acid sequence: CATSRDLASTLEQYF.